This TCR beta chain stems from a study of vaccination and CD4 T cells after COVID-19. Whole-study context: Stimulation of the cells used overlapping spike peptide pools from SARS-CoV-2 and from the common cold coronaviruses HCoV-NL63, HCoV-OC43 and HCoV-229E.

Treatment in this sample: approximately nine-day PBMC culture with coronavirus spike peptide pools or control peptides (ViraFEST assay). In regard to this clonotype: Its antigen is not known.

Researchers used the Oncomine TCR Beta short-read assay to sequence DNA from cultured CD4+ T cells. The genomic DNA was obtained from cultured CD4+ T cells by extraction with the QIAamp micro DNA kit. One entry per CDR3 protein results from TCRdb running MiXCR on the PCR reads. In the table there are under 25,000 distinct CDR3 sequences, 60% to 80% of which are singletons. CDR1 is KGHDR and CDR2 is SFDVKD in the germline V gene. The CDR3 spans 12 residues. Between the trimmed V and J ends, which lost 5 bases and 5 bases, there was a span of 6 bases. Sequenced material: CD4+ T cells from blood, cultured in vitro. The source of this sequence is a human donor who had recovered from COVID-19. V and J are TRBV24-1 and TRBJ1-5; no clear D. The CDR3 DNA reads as TGTGCCACCAGTGCCGGGTATCAGCCCCAGCATTTT. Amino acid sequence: CATSAGYQPQHF.